The 20 T cell receptor beta chains in this list originate from one sample, sequenced in a study of T cells expressing NK-cell markers. No DNA is given; TCRdb re-called the 5' RACE reads and lists each CDR3 protein once. Listed are around 260,000 distinct CDR3 sequences; 3.5% to 5% falls within the top ten. Sequenced input: blood T cells: a sorted CD56 or NKG2C T cell subset, CD4+ or CD8+ T cells, or bulk PBMC T cells (not recorded which). Every receptor here comes from a woman between 18 and 70 years old in good health.

The chain recombines TRBV11-2 with TRBJ1-2; TCRdb picks TRBD1, but there is no DNA to check that call. From germline, CDR1 is SGHAT and CDR2 FQNNGV. This CDR3 spans 13 amino acids. The CDR3 is CASSREQDYGYTF.

CDR3 region: CASSPSLGQSPQHF. This chain links TRBV25-1 with TRBJ1-5. The CDR3 is 14 residues long. Germline CDR1 reads MGHDK; CDR2 reads SYGVNS.

The chain employs TRBV7-2 and TRBJ2-3. Germline V gives CDR1 SGHTA, CDR2 FQGNSA. There are 14 residues in the CDR3. This CDR3 reads CASSPIWEPDTQYF.

The chain recombines TRBV30 with TRBJ1-1; TCRdb names TRBD1, which stays unverified in the absence of DNA. CDR1 GTSNPN and CDR2 SVGIG come from the germline V gene (reference sequence). The length of the CDR3 is 12 residues. This CDR3 is CAWDRGVTEAFF.

J is TRBJ2-7 and V is TRBV6-2 or TRBV6-3; TCRdb's D gene call, TRBD2, goes unchecked for lack of DNA. The CDR3 consists of 15 residues. CDR1 and CDR2 (germline): MNHEY, SVGEGT. CDR3 loop: CASSFQTSGRHEQYF.

The chain uses TRBV11-2 and TRBJ2-1; the TRBD2 assignment by TCRdb is unverifiable without DNA. CDR3 length: 16 residues. CDR1 is SGHAT and CDR2 is FQNNGV in the germline V gene. CDR3 residues: CASRPSGRRGYNEQFF.

The chain carries TRBV14 and TRBJ2-3; TCRdb reports TRBD1, a call that lacks DNA to check it against. Per the germline V gene, CDR1 is SGHDN and CDR2 is FVKESK. This CDR3 comprises 14 residues. Here the CDR3 reads CASSHLGQMGTQYF. Using reference TRBV14 and TRBJ2-3 for the parts outside the CDR3, the full variable domain is EAGVTQFPSHSVIEKGQTVTLRCDPISGHDNLYWYRRVMGKEIKFLLHFVKESKQDESGMPNNRFLAERTGGTYSTLKVQPAELEDSGVYFCASSHLGQMGTQYFGPGTRLTVL.

The V gene is TRBV20-1, the J gene TRBJ1-6; TCRdb's D call of TRBD1 is untestable without DNA. The CDR3 is 13 residues long. Germline assignment: CDR1 DFQATT and CDR2 SNEGSKA (reference sequence). CDR3 residues: CSATGQGNSPLHF.

The chain employs TRBV11-1 and TRBJ1-6; the TCRdb call, TRBD1, lacks DNA for checking. The germline gives CDR1 SGHAT, CDR2 FQDESV (reference sequence). CDR3 length equals 18 residues. CDR3 region: CASSLSKGTGNYNSPLHF.

The chain is built from TRBV7-2 and TRBJ1-6; the TCRdb call, TRBD1, lacks DNA for checking. Germline V gives CDR1 SGHTA, CDR2 FQGNSA. This CDR3 has 15 amino acids. CDR3 protein: CASSPQGRMNSPLHF.

The rearrangement uses TRBV7-9 and TRBJ1-4. CDR3 length: 15 residues. CDR1 and CDR2 (germline): SEHNR, FQNEAQ (reference sequence). CDR3 sequence reads: CASSLTTPTDEKLFF.

This chain connects TRBV5-6 to TRBJ1-1. The CDR3 spans 13 residues. The germline V gene has CDR1 SGHDT and CDR2 YYEEEE. The CDR3 sequence is CASSPEENTEAFF.

The CDR3 protein is CSAGTAIPISAGELFF. V is TRBV20-1 and J is TRBJ2-2; TCRdb picks TRBD1, but there is no DNA to check that call. Looked up from germline, CDR1 is DFQATT and CDR2 is SNEGSKA (reference sequence). CDR3 size: 16 residues.

The rearrangement joins TRBV20-1 to TRBJ2-1; TCRdb names TRBD2, which stays unverified in the absence of DNA. CDR3 length: 16 residues. Germline V gives CDR1 DFQATT, CDR2 SNEGSKA (reference sequence). This chain's CDR3 is CSARSSGPSSYNEQFF.

The genes are TRBV11-2 and TRBJ1-2; TCRdb reports TRBD1, a call that lacks DNA to check it against. This CDR3 has 13 amino acids. Germline V lookup: CDR1 SGHAT, CDR2 FQNNGV. The CDR3 is CASSSDRVYGYTF. Drawing the rest from reference TRBV11-2 and TRBJ1-2, the complete variable domain is EAGVAQSPRYKIIEKRQSVAFWCNPISGHATLYWYQQILGQGPKLLIQFQNNGVVDDSQLPKDRFSAERLKGVDSTLKIQPAKLEDSAVYLCASSSDRVYGYTFGSGTRLTVV.

The rearrangement links TRBV12-3 or TRBV12-4 to TRBJ1-1; the TCRdb call, TRBD1, lacks DNA for checking. There are 14 residues in the CDR3. This CDR3 is CASTTSGANTEAFF.

The chain links TRBV5-1 to TRBJ2-1; no DNA is available, so the TRBD1 call from TCRdb remains unchecked. The V gene's germline CDR1 is SGHRS and CDR2 YFSETQ. The CDR3 sequence is 15 residues long. The CDR3 is CASGKRESSYNEQFF.

The chain has TRBV25-1 and TRBJ2-3; TCRdb's D call, TRBD1, is unchecked because there is no DNA. CDR1 MGHDK and CDR2 SYGVNS come from the germline V gene. The CDR3 length is 16 residues. This CDR3 reads CASSEYPQGKTDTQYF.

The CDR3 sequence is CASSSFAGTRGREQYF. The rearrangement joins TRBV6-2 or TRBV6-3 to TRBJ2-7; TCRdb lists TRBD2, though no DNA is available to test this call. The CDR3 is 16 residues long. Germline-derived CDR1 and CDR2 are MNHEY and SVGEGT.

The rearrangement links TRBV20-1 to TRBJ2-7; TCRdb gives TRBD2 as the D gene, but with no DNA this cannot be confirmed. The CDR3 covers 14 residues. CDR1 and CDR2 from the germline V gene are DFQATT and SNEGSKA (reference sequence). CDR3 loop: CSARTSGGTYEQYF.